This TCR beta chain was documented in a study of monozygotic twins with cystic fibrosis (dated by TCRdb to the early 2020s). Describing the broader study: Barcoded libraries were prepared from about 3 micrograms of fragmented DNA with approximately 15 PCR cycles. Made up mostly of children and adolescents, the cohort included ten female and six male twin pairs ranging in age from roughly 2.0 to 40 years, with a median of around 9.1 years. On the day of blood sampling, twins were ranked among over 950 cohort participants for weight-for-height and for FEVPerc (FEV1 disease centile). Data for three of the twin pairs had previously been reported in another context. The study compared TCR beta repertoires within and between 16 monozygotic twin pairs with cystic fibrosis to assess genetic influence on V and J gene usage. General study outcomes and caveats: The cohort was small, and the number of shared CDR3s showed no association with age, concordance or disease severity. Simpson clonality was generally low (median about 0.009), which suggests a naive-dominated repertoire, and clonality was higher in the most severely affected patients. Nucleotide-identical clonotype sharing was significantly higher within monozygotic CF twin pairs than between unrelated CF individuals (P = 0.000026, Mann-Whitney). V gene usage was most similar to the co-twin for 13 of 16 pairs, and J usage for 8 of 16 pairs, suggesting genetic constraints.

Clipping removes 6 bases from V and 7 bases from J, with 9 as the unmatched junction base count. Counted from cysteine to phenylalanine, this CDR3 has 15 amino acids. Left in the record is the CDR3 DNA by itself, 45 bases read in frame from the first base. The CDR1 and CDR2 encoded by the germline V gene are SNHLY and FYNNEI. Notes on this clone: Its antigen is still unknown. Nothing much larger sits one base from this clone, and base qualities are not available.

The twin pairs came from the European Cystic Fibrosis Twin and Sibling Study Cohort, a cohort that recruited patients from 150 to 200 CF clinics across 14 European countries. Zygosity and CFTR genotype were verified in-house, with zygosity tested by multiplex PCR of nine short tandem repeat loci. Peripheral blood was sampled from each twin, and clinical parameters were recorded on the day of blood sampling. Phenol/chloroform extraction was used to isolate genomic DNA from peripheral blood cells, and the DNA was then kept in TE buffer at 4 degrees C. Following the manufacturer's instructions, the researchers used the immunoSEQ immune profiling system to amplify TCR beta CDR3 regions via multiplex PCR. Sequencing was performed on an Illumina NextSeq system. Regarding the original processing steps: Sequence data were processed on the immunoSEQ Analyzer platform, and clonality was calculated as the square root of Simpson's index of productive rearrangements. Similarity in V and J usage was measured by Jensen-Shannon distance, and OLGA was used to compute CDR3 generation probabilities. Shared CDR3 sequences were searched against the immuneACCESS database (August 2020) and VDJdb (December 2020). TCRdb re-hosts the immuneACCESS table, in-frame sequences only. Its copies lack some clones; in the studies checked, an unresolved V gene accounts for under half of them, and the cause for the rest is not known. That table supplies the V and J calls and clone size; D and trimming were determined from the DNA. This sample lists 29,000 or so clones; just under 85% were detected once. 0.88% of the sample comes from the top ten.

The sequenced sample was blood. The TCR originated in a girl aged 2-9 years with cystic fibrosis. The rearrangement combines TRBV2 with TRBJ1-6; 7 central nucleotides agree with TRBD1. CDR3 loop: CASSLMGDRNSPLHF. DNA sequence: TGTGCCAGCAGCCTCATGGGGGACAGAAATTCACCCCTCCACTTT.